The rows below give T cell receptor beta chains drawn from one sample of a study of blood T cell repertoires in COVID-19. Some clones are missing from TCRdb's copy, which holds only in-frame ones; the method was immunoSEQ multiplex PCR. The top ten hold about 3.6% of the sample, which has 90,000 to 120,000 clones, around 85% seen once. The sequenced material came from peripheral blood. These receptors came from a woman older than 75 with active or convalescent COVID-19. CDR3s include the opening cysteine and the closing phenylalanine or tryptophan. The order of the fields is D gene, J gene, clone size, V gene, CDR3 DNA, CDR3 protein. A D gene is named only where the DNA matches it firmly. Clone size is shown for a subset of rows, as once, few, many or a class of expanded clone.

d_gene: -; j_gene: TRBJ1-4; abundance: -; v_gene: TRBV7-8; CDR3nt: TGTGCCAGCAGCTTAGCGTACAGGCGGAACCGTAGAACTAATGAAAAACTGTTTTTT; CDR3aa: CASSLAYRRNRRTNEKLFF
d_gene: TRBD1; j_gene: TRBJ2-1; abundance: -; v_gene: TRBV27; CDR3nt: TGTGCCAGCAGCCTAGGACAGGGGGCATACAATGAGCAGTTCTTC; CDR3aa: CASSLGQGAYNEQFF
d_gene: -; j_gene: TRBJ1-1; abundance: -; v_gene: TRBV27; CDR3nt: TGTGCCAGCAGTCCACGGGAGACGAACACTGAAGCTTTCTTT; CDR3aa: CASSPRETNTEAFF
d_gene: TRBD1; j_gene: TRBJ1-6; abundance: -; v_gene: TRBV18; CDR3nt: TGTGCCAGCTCACCAGTTCAGGACAGGGGCGCGAATTCACCCCTCCACTTT; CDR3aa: CASSPVQDRGANSPLHF
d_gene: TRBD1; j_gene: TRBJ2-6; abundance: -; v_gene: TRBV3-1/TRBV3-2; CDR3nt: TGTGCCAGCAGCCATGGACAGGGGGCTTCTGGGGCCAACGTCCTGACTTTC; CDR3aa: CASSHGQGASGANVLTF
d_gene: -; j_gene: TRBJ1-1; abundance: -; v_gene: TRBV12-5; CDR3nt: TGTGCTAGTGGTATCGGACTCCTGGGAACTGAAGCTTTCTTT; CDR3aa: CASGIGLLGTEAFF
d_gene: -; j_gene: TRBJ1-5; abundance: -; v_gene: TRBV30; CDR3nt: TGTGCCTGGAGTGGTGGAGAAAAGGGCAATCAGCCCCAGCATTTT; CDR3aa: CAWSGGEKGNQPQHF
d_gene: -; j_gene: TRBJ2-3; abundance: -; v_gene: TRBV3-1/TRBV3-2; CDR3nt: TGTGCCAGCAGCCTCGGACTCCTCGGGTTGGCAGATACGCAGTATTTT; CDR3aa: CASSLGLLGLADTQYF
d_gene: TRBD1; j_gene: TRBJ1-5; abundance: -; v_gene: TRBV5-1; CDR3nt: TGCGCCAGCAGCCCGGACAGGGCGTCTGGCAATCAGCCCCAGCATTTT; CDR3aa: CASSPDRASGNQPQHF
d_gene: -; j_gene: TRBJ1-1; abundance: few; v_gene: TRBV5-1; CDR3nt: TGCGCCAGCGCGGAAGTGGAGGGTGAAGCTTTCTTT; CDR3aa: CASAEVEGEAFF
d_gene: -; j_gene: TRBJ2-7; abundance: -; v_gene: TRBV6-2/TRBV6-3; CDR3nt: TGTGCCAGTAGCCCGAGCTCCTACGAGCAGTACTTC; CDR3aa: CASSPSSYEQYF
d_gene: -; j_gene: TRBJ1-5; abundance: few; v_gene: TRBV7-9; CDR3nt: TGTGCCAGCAGCTTCTCGCAGGGCCGGCAGCCCCAGCATTTT; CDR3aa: CASSFSQGRQPQHF
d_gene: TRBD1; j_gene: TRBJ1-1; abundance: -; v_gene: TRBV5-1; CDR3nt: TGCGCCAGCACCGAAGGACAGGGTGGCACTGAAGCTTTCTTT; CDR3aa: CASTEGQGGTEAFF
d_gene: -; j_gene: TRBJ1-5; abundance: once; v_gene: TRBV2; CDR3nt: TGTGCCAGCAGTGAAGCAAGGGGCCTGGTCAATCAGCCCCAGCATTTT; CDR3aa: CASSEARGLVNQPQHF
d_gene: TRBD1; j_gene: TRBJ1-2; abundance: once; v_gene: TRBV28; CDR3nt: TGTGCCAGCGGAGGGGGCAAAGGGAGTAGCTATGGCTACACCTTC; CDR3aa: CASGGGKGSSYGYTF